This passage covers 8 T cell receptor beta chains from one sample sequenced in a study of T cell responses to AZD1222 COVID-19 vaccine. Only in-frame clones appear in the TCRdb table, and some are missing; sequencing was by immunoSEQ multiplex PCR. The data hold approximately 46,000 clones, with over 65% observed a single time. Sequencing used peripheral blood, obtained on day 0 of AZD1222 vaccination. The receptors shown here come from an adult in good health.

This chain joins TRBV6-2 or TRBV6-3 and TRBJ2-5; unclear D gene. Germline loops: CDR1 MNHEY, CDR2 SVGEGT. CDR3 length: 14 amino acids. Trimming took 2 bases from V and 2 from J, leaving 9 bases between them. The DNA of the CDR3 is TGTGCCAGCAGTTACCGGTCGTATCAAGAGACCCAGTACTTC. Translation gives CASSYRSYQETQYF.

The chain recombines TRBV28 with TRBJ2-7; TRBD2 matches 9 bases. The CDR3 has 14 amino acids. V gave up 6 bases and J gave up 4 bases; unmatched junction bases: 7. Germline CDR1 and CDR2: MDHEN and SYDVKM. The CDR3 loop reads CASSVGTSTYEQYF. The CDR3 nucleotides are TGTGCCAGCAGCGTAGGGACTAGCACTTACGAGCAGTACTTC.

The CDR3 bases are TGTGCCAGCACACCGACAGGACCCTACGAGCAGTACTTC. Translated: CASTPTGPYEQYF. The chain has TRBV28 and TRBJ2-7, with a possible D match to TRBD1 (6 bases). V was clipped by 7 bases and J by 2 bases, with 12 bases between them. Germline V gene lookup returns CDR1 MDHEN and CDR2 SYDVKM. This CDR3 has 13 residues.

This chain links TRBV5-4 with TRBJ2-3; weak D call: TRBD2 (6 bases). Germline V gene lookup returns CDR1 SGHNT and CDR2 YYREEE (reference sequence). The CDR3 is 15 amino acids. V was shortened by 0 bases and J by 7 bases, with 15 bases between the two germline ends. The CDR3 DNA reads TGTGCCAGCAGCTTGGGTAGGGAGGTTGGGAATACGCAGTATTTT. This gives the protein CASSLGREVGNTQYF.

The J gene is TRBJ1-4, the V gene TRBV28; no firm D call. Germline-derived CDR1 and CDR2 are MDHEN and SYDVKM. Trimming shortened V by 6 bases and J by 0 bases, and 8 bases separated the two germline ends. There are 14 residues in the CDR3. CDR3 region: CASSPPPTNEKLFF. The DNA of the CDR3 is TGTGCCAGCAGCCCCCCACCAACTAATGAAAAACTGTTTTTT.

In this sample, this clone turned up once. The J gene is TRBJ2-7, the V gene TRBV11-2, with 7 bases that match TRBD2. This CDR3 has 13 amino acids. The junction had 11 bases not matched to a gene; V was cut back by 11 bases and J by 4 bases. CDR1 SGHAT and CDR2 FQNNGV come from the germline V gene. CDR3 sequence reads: CAVKAGVGYEQYF. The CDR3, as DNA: TGTGCCGTCAAGGCGGGAGTAGGGTACGAGCAGTACTTC.

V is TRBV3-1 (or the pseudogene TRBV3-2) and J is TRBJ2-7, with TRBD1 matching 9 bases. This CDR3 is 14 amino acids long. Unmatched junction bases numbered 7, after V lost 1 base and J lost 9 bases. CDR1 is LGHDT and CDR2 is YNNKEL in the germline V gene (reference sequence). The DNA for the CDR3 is TGTGCCAGCAGCCAAGCGAGGGGACAGGGAAGGCAGTACGTC. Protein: CASSQARGQGRQYV.

The CDR3 spells CASSFHSEQFF. Here the CDR3 DNA reads TGTGCCAGCAGCTTCCACAGTGAGCAGTTCTTC. The chain couples TRBV11-2 to TRBJ2-1; no firm D call. Germline V gives CDR1 SGHAT, CDR2 FQNNGV. V shed 3 bases and J shed 9 bases, with 6 bases lying between them. The CDR3 consists of 11 residues.